The 20 T cell receptor beta chains presented below share a single source sample, sequenced in a study of post-analysis software for immune sequencing data. General study results and limits: Compared with controls, patients had more of about 5 TRBV segments, including TRBV5-6, TRBV5-1 and TRBV20-1.

The authors incorporated unique molecular identifiers into the TCR beta cDNA libraries. TCRdb passed the PCR reads through MiXCR, listing each CDR3 protein once. The table records hundreds of thousands of distinct CDR3 sequences, around 27% of them present only once. Their specific antigens are unknown. The specimen was blood. The receptors come from a girl aged 5-17 years with multiple sclerosis.

The V gene is TRBV20-1, the J gene TRBJ1-5; D possibly corresponds to TRBD1 (6 bases). CDR3 length equals 12 residues. From germline, CDR1 is DFQATT and CDR2 SNEGSKA (reference sequence). V lost 3 bases and J lost 7, with 10 bases in between. The CDR3 DNA sequence: TGCAGTGCTAGTAGGGGGGACCAGCCCCAGCATTTT. Protein product: CSASRGDQPQHF.

The chain combines TRBV20-1 with TRBJ1-1; 9 bases are shared with TRBD1. Unmatched junction bases numbered 13, after V lost 4 bases and J lost 4 bases. CDR1 is DFQATT and CDR2 is SNEGSKA in the germline V gene (reference sequence). There are 16 residues in the CDR3. The CDR3 DNA is TGCAGTGCTACCCACAGGGGGCGAGGACCGGGCACTGAAGCTTTCTTT. Its protein product is CSATHRGRGPGTEAFF.

This chain joins TRBV19 and TRBJ1-4; 12 bases map to TRBD1. The trim removed 5 bases at V and 6 bases at J, leaving 4 bases unmatched. Germline V gene sequence: CDR1 LNHDA, CDR2 SQIVND (reference sequence). The CDR3 is 15 amino acids. The DNA for the CDR3 is TGTGCCAGTAGTCGGGACAGGGGGCAGGATGAAAAACTGTTTTTT. Amino acid sequence: CASSRDRGQDEKLFF.

This clonotype was seen only a few times. V and J are TRBV15 and TRBJ1-5; D uncertain. V lost 2 bases and J 1 base, leaving 9 bases between the germline ends. The CDR3 has 15 amino acids. Per germline, CDR1 LNHNV and CDR2 YYDKDF (reference sequence). DNA of the CDR3: TGTGCCACCAGCAGAAGCGGAAGCAGCAATCAGCCCCAGCATTTT. This sequence encodes CATSRSGSSNQPQHF.

The gene calls are TRBV6-2 or TRBV6-3 and TRBJ2-1; the D gene is possibly TRBD1 (6 bases). CDR1 and CDR2 (germline): MNHEY, SVGEGT. This CDR3 region has 14 residues. The ends were cut back, 4 bases at V and 0 bases at J, with 7 bases in the middle. CDR3 in amino acids: CASSWDNSYNEQFF. The CDR3 DNA is TGTGCCAGCAGTTGGGACAACTCCTACAATGAGCAGTTCTTC.

Many counts were recorded for this clonotype. J is TRBJ2-7 and V is TRBV7-9; TRBD2 agrees at 7 bases. The CDR3 consists of 17 residues. The ends lost 1 base at V and 0 bases at J; junction bases unmatched: 9. Germline values: CDR1 SEHNR, CDR2 FQNEAQ (reference sequence). The CDR3 bases are TGTGCCAGCAGCTTAGACGGTCTAGCGGACATCTCCTACGAGCAGTACTTC. Residues: CASSLDGLADISYEQYF.

This clonotype has only a few counts. J is TRBJ1-5 and V is TRBV6-6; D gene unclear. Per the germline V gene, CDR1 is MNHNY and CDR2 is SVGAGI (reference sequence). The CDR3 contains 16 residues. Trimming pared 4 bases from V and 5 bases from J, leaving 18 bases between. CDR3 sequence: CASSLAGRPNHQPQHF. CDR3 bases: TGTGCCAGCAGTTTAGCCGGTCGGCCGAACCATCAGCCCCAGCATTTT.

There are many counts of this clonotype. The chain is built from TRBV4-1 and TRBJ2-7; 9 nucleotides agree with TRBD1. In germline, CDR1 is MGHRA, CDR2 YSYEKL. Losses at the gene ends were 0 bases for V and 1 base for J; bases not matched to a gene: 13. The CDR3 loop spans 19 amino acids. CDR3 sequence reads: CASSQDPFPGQGSSYEQYF. CDR3 DNA sequence: TGCGCCAGCAGCCAAGACCCTTTCCCGGGACAGGGTTCTTCCTACGAGCAGTACTTC.

This clonotype showed up just a few times. The V gene is TRBV5-5, the J gene TRBJ2-7; D possibly uses TRBD1 or TRBD2 (5 bases each). This CDR3 is 15 amino acids long. The germline CDR1 and CDR2 sequences are SGHKS and YYEKEE (reference sequence). V lost 3 bases and J lost 6, with 19 bases in between. The CDR3 protein is CASSYGDAPVREQYF. The CDR3 DNA sequence: TGTGCCAGCAGCTACGGGGACGCTCCTGTTCGCGAGCAGTACTTC.

This clonotype was seen a few times. The V gene is TRBV6-5, the J gene TRBJ1-6; D gene unclear. The CDR3 is 13 residues long. CDR1 and CDR2 (germline): MNHEY, SVGAGI. The V gene lost 2 bases and the J gene lost 9 bases, with 8 bases spanning the gap. The CDR3, as DNA: TGTGCCAGCAGTTACCAGGAGTCTTCACCCCTCCACTTT. It translates to CASSYQESSPLHF.

CDR3 sequence reads: CASTKNRDRAKETQYF. The CDR3 DNA follows: TGTGCCAGTACTAAGAACCGGGACAGGGCAAAAGAGACCCAGTACTTC. The rearrangement links TRBV2 to TRBJ2-5, with TRBD1 matching 9 bases. V trimming: 9 bases; J trimming: 3 bases; junction bases outside the gene matches: 14. This CDR3 is 16 amino acids long. Per the germline V gene, CDR1 is SNHLY and CDR2 is FYNNEI.

The chain employs TRBV7-8 and TRBJ2-1, with D maybe TRBD2 (5 bases). The germline V gene encodes CDR1 SGHVS and CDR2 FQNEAQ. V gave up 5 bases and J gave up 15 bases, with 17 bases separating them. The length of the CDR3 is 12 residues. The CDR3 is CASSRTALGSFF. The CDR3 DNA is TGTGCCAGCAGCCGGACTGCATTGGGCTCGTTCTTC.

This rearrangement joins TRBV6-5 to TRBJ1-2; 7 bases line up with TRBD1. The CDR3 is 14 amino acids. The V and J ends lost 8 bases and 3 bases, in that order; junction bases with no gene match: 9. Germline CDR1 MNHEY, CDR2 SVGAGI. The CDR3 coding sequence is TGTGCCAGCTATAGACAGGGCTGGGACTATGGCTACACCTTC. This codes for CASYRQGWDYGYTF.

V and J are TRBV10-3 and TRBJ2-6, with 7 bases fitting TRBD1. CDR1 and CDR2 from the germline V gene are ENHRY and SYGVKD. The ends lost 5 bases at V and 0 bases at J; junction bases unmatched: 1. The CDR3 consists of 15 residues. CDR3 in amino acids: CAISNRGSGANVLTF. The CDR3 bases are TGTGCCATCAGTAACAGGGGCTCTGGGGCCAACGTCCTGACTTTC.

This chain uses TRBV24-1 with TRBJ1-1; no reliable D call. V shed 5 bases and J shed 1 base, with 7 bases lying between them. This CDR3 is 13 amino acids long. CDR1 and CDR2 from the germline V gene are KGHDR and SFDVKD. CDR3: CATSGGANTEAFF. Here the CDR3 DNA reads TGTGCCACCAGTGGGGGAGCGAACACTGAAGCTTTCTTT.

This sequence joins TRBV20-1 and TRBJ2-5, with D possibly being TRBD1 (5 bases). Trimming removed 6 bases from V and 2 bases from J, with 19 bases in between. The CDR3 covers 15 residues. Germline assignment: CDR1 DFQATT and CDR2 SNEGSKA (reference sequence). This CDR3 reads CSARPTTVIQETQYF. In nucleotides, the CDR3 is TGCAGTGCACGCCCAACGACAGTGATTCAAGAGACCCAGTACTTC.

This chain uses TRBV11-2 with TRBJ2-1; 9 bases fit TRBD2. Germline trimming cut 1 base from V and 7 bases from J; bases unmatched to any gene: 8. CDR1 and CDR2 (germline): SGHAT, FQNNGV. The length of the CDR3 is 16 residues. CDR3 nucleotide sequence: TGTGCCAGCAGCTTAGGTAGCGGGAGAACCTGGAATGAGCAGTTCTTC. Its translation: CASSLGSGRTWNEQFF.

The chain is built from TRBV5-1 and TRBJ1-4, with unresolved D. The germline V gene encodes CDR1 SGHRS and CDR2 YFSETQ. Between the trimmed V and J ends, which lost 1 base and 8 bases, there was a span of 15 bases. The CDR3 is 15 residues long. CDR3 sequence (DNA): TGCGCCAGCAGCTTGAAACGAGAGGTGGGAGAAAAACTGTTTTTT. Translation gives CASSLKREVGEKLFF. Full variable domain (remainder filled in from reference TRBV5-1 and TRBJ1-4): KAGVTQTPRYLIKTRGQQVTLSCSPISGHRSVSWYQQTPGQGLQFLFEYFSETQRNKGNFPGRFSGRQFSNSRSEMNVSTLELGDSALYLCASSLKREVGEKLFFGSGTQLSVL.

There are a few counts of this clonotype. This rearrangement joins TRBV4-2 to TRBJ1-6; no reliable D call. CDR1 LGHNA and CDR2 YNFKEQ come from the germline V gene. Between the trimmed V and J ends, which lost 4 bases and 8 bases, there was a span of 15 bases. The CDR3 sequence is 15 residues long. CDR3 DNA: TGTGCCAGCAGCCTCGAACGGGATGCTTATTCACCCCTCCACTTT. This encodes CASSLERDAYSPLHF.

The rearrangement uses TRBV27 and TRBJ1-2, with a tentative D call TRBD1 (6 bases). Trimming removed 6 bases from V and 6 bases from J, with 8 bases in between. Germline CDR1 reads MNHEY; CDR2 reads SMNVEV (reference sequence). The CDR3 runs 11 residues. CDR3 sequence: CASRYRDGYTF. In nucleotides, the CDR3 is TGTGCCAGCAGGTACAGGGATGGCTACACCTTC.